The source of this TCR beta chain is a study of T cell repertoires and HLA-DP antigens. From germline, CDR1 is SGHDT and CDR2 YYEEEE. This CDR3 is built from 19 residues. The ends lost 1 base at V and 3 bases at J; junction bases unmatched: 12. Points on this clone: Its antigen remains unknown.

The method was immunoSEQ multiplex PCR; TCRdb's version includes in-frame clones alone and lacks a portion of them. The table shows around 110,000 clones, with about 92% occurring only once. The chain uses TRBV5-6 and TRBJ2-2; 10 positions agree with TRBD2. The sample comprised CD4+ T cells from PBMCs. The TCR originated in a woman under 30 in good health and CMV-seronegative. The CDR3 is CASSLIVASGGQDTGELFF. CDR3 coding DNA: TGTGCCAGCAGCTTGATAGTTGCTAGCGGGGGACAAGACACCGGGGAGCTGTTTTTT. Based on the CDR3 plus reference TRBV5-6 and TRBJ2-2, the full variable domain is DAGVTQSPTHLIKTRGQQVTLRCSPKSGHDTVSWYQQALGQGPQFIFQYYEEEERQRGNFPDRFSGHQFPNYSSELNVNALLLGDSALYLCASSLIVASGGQDTGELFFGEGSRLTVL.